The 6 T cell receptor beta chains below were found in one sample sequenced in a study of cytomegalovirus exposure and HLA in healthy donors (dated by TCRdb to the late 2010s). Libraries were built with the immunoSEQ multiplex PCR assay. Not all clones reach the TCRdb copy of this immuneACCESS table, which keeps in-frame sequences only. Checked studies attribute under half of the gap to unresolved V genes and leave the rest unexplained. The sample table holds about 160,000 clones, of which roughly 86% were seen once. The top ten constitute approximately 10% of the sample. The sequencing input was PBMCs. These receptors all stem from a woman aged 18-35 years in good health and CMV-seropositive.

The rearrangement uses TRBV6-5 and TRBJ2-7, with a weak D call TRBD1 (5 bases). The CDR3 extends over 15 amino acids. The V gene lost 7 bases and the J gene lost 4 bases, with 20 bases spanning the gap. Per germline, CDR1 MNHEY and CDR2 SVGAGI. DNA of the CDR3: TGTGCCAGCACCCCCATAGGGGCTTCTCGATACGAGCAGTACTTC. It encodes CASTPIGASRYEQYF.

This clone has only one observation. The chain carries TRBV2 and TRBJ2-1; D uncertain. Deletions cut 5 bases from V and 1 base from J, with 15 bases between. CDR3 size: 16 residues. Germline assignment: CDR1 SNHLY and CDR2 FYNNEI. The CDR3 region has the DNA TGTGCCAGCAGTTTACTACGTACCGGGTCCTACAATGAGCAGTTCTTC. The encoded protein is CASSLLRTGSYNEQFF.

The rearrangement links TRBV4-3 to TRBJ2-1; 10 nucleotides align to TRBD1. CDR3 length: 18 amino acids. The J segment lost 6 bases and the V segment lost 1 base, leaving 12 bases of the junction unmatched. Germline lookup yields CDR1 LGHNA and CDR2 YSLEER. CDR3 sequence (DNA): TGCGCCAGCAGCCAAGGGGGGATCGGGACAGGGGTTCGCAATGAGCAGTTCTTC. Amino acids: CASSQGGIGTGVRNEQFF.

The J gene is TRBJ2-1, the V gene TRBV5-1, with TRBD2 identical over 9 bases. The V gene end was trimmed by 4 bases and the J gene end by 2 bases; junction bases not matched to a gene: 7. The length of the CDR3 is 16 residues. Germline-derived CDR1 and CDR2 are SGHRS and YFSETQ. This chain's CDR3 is CASSPIAGVTYNEQFF. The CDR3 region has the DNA TGCGCCAGCAGCCCTATAGCGGGAGTCACCTACAATGAGCAGTTCTTC.

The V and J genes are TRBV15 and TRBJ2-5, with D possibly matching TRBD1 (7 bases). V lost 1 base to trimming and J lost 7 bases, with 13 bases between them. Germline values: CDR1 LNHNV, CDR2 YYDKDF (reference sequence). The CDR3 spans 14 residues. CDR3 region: CATSRGQGLGTQYF. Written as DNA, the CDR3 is TGTGCCACCAGCAGAGGACAGGGACTTGGGACCCAGTACTTC.

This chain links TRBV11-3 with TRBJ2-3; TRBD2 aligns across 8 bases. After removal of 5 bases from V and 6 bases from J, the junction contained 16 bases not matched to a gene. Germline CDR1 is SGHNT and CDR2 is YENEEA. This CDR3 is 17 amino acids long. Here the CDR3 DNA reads TGTGCCAGCAGCCCCGAAGTAGCGGGGCCCATGGGGGATACGCAGTATTTT. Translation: CASSPEVAGPMGDTQYF.